This T cell receptor beta chain was found in a study of T cell responses to AZD1222 COVID-19 vaccine (dated by TCRdb to about 2021). A note on the overall study: Because spike-specific TCR depth and breadth did not differ between the two schedules, AZD1222 recipients who got a second dose at roughly 4 weeks were pooled with those who got a second dose at roughly 12 weeks. TCR sequencing was performed for over 230 trial participants, of whom roughly 200 were given two doses of AZD1222 and approximately 25 were given two doses of MenACWY control vaccine. Trial participants were enrolled by age into 18-55, 56-69 and 70-plus year subgroups, with 148, 28 and 57 TCR-sequenced participants respectively.

Overall study outcomes, separate from this receptor: Epitopes outside the regions mutated in the B.1.351 and B.1.1.7 variants were reportedly recognized by nearly half of the unique spike-specific TCRs. After two AZD1222 doses, both the breadth and the depth of spike-specific TCRs were significantly higher than at day 0 and than in MenACWY recipients. The 56-69-year group was small, and its depth increase did not reach significance, likely because of low power. Conclusions about previously exposed vaccinees were limited because only five to seven AZD1222 recipients were SARS-CoV-2 seropositive at baseline. Because no day 14 peak-response samples were available, repertoires were characterized only after the peak T cell response. Vaccine-associated CD4 TCRs spanned the whole spike protein, with dominant responses in regions 160-218 and 743-854. Most participants were white British and females outnumbered males, and the authors suggested that clonal diversity may have been underestimated.

The CDR3 regions of human TCRbeta chains were analyzed by immunosequencing. Turning to the authors' computational methods: TCRs in the repertoires were compared against a reference library of SARS-CoV-2-specific TCRs that had been generated with the MIRA antigen-specificity platform. Breadth was defined as the fraction of unique TCRs that were SARS-CoV-2-associated, and depth was defined as the fraction of total T cells that were SARS-CoV-2-associated. Each spike-specific TCR was assigned to its reactive spike region and to a CD4 or CD8 class using the MIRA data. Log10-transformed breadth and depth values were compared by one-way ANOVA with Sidak's multiple comparisons tests. The table was pulled from immuneACCESS by TCRdb, which kept in-frame rearrangements only. Such tables lose some clones; where checked, under half of the loss comes from unresolved V genes, and the rest has no known cause. The DNA gave D and trimming, while V, J and clone size come from that table. For this sample there are tens of thousands of clones; about nine tenths appear just once. 5% to 6% of the sample lies in the top ten.

Note on this clone: Its antigen remains unidentified. No base-level quality is on record; no much larger clone is a single base apart.

Reading the label with the study, this specimen's time point is: baseline before first vaccination. The vaccinee samples were drawn from two UK trials, COV001 and COV002, one of which was a single-blind randomized controlled phase 2/3 trial testing AZD1222 (ChAdOx1 nCoV-19) in healthy adults. Trial participant PBMC samples were collected at day 0 and day 28 after the second dose for TCRbeta chain sequencing. The source material was peripheral blood, sampled on day 0 of AZD1222 vaccination. The receptor was derived from an adult in good health.

Read as DNA, the sequence is TGTGCCAGCAGTTACGCGGGCACCGCTAATGAAAAACTGTTTTTT. Translation gives CASSYAGTANEKLFF. The chain joins TRBV6-5 to TRBJ1-4, with no reliable assignment of the D segment. V was cut back by 2 bases and J by 3 bases, leaving a gap of 10 bases between them. The germline V gene sets CDR1 to MNHEY and CDR2 to SVGAGI. The CDR3 starts with the cysteine, ends with the phenylalanine, and has 15 residues. Of all the DNA, just the CDR3 is kept, 45 bases in frame from base 1.